Sequencing of this T cell receptor beta chain was carried out in a study of cytomegalovirus exposure and HLA in healthy donors. General study results and limits: Cytomegalovirus status was reportedly diagnosed by the classifier with high sensitivity and specificity. According to the study, 160 or so TCR beta chains were cytomegalovirus-associated.

V was clipped by 1 base and J by 4 bases, with 10 bases between them. Germline V CDR1 and CDR2: SEHNR, FQNEAQ (reference sequence). The CDR3 covers 14 residues. PCR primers comprised 60 Vbeta and 13 Jbeta primers. Clones were read by immunoSEQ multiplex PCR, and TCRdb kept only the in-frame ones, dropping some. This table has 95,000 to 150,000 clones, over 65% appearing once. To note about this clone: What it recognizes is unknown.

The chain employs TRBV7-9 and TRBJ1-1; D is unclear. The material sequenced was PBMCs. This clonotype was sampled from a man aged 25 to 40 in good health and CMV-seronegative. CDR3 in amino acids: CASSLVDRSTEAFF. The CDR3 nucleotides are TGTGCCAGCAGCTTAGTTGACCGGAGCACTGAAGCTTTCTTT.